One and the same sample provided the 8 T cell receptor beta chains below, sequenced in a study of CD8+ T cells in alopecia areata. Reverse transcribed after extraction, RNA yielded cDNA as the sequencing template. Assay: immunoSEQ multiplex PCR; the TCRdb copy retains only in-frame clones and omits some. The sample contains around 100,000 clones, 85% to 90% of which appear only once. The treatment: oral pan-JAK inhibitor, 5-10 mg twice daily. Here the sequenced sample was CD8+ T cells sorted from blood, taken at approximately week 30, from a patient treated with tofacitinib. The receptor source for this set is a human donor with alopecia areata.

This clone was found once. The V gene is TRBV27, the J gene TRBJ2-7, with 12 bases identical to TRBD1. J gave up 5 bases and V 4 bases, and 3 bases lay outside the gene matches. The CDR3 is 14 residues long. CDR1 and CDR2 from the germline V gene are MNHEY and SMNVEV (reference sequence). The CDR3 DNA is TGTGCCAGCAGTTACGGGACAGGGGGCGACGAGCAGTACTTC. This translates into CASSYGTGGDEQYF.

This rearrangement joins TRBV10-3 to TRBJ2-7; D is unclear. Germline V CDR1 and CDR2: ENHRY, SYGVKD. This CDR3 has 14 amino acids. V lost 0 bases and J lost 1, with 7 bases in between. The CDR3 loop is CAISESDLSYEQYF. The CDR3 nucleotides are TGTGCCATCAGTGAGTCGGATCTATCCTACGAGCAGTACTTC.

V is TRBV9 and J is TRBJ1-2; D gene ambiguous. V lost 0 bases, J lost 0 bases, and 9 bases lay in between. Germline assignment: CDR1 SGDLS and CDR2 YYNGEE. CDR3 length: 15 amino acids. The CDR3 DNA reads as TGTGCCAGCAGCGTAGCTCACACACCTAACTATGGCTACACCTTC. As protein: CASSVAHTPNYGYTF.

This chain joins TRBV7-9 and TRBJ1-2; D not certain. The germline CDR1 and CDR2 sequences are SEHNR and FQNEAQ (reference sequence). Trimming cost V 5 bases and J 0 bases, with 13 bases left between them. The CDR3 extends over 15 amino acids. CDR3 in DNA: TGTGCCAGCAGCCTATACGCGGACGCTAACTATGGCTACACCTTC. Amino acid sequence: CASSLYADANYGYTF.

This clone was counted a single time. V usage is TRBV7-2 and J usage is TRBJ2-7; TRBD1 is a possible D gene (6 bases). V was trimmed by 4 bases and J by 3 bases, leaving 19 bases between them. Germline CDR1 reads SGHTA; CDR2 reads FQGNSA. This CDR3 region has 16 residues. The CDR3 protein is CASSSETGKWYYEQYF. The CDR3 DNA reads TGTGCCAGCAGCTCCGAAACAGGGAAGTGGTACTACGAGCAGTACTTC.

The chain joins TRBV9 to TRBJ1-2; 9 bases map to TRBD1. Per the germline V gene, CDR1 is SGDLS and CDR2 is YYNGEE. The CDR3 has 15 amino acids. V was pared by 0 bases and J by 4 bases, with 4 bases of the junction left unmatched. This CDR3 is CASSVGGTGLYGYTF. The CDR3 DNA is TGTGCCAGCAGCGTAGGTGGGACAGGGCTCTATGGCTACACCTTC. Together with reference TRBV9 and TRBJ1-2, the CDR3 gives the full variable domain: DSGVTQTPKHLITATGQRVTLRCSPRSGDLSVYWYQQSLDQGLQFLIQYYNGEERAKGNILERFSAQQFPDLHSELNLSSLELGDSALYFCASSVGGTGLYGYTFGSGTRLTVV.

This clone occurred a few times. The rearrangement links TRBV7-9 to TRBJ2-2, with D perhaps matching TRBD1 or TRBD2 (6 bases each). The CDR3 has 19 residues. Trimming cost V 3 bases and J 1 base, with 21 bases left between them. Looked up from germline, CDR1 is SEHNR and CDR2 is FQNEAQ (reference sequence). The CDR3 bases are TGTGCCAGCAGCTTCCCGACTAGGGGGAATACAGAGAACACCGGGGAGCTGTTTTTT. Translated, it gives CASSFPTRGNTENTGELFF.

V usage is TRBV5-6 and J usage is TRBJ2-7; D call uncertain. This CDR3 region has 13 residues. The germline gives CDR1 SGHDT, CDR2 YYEEEE. V lost 1 base and J 1 base, leaving 6 bases between the germline ends. CDR3 amino acids: CASSLSLSYEQYF. The CDR3 nucleotides are TGTGCCAGCAGCTTGAGTCTTTCCTACGAGCAGTACTTC. The entire variable domain, with the rest obtained from reference TRBV5-6 and TRBJ2-7, is as follows: DAGVTQSPTHLIKTRGQQVTLRCSPKSGHDTVSWYQQALGQGPQFIFQYYEEEERQRGNFPDRFSGHQFPNYSSELNVNALLLGDSALYLCASSLSLSYEQYFGPGTRLTVT.